A single sample gave rise to the 29 T cell receptor beta chains below, sequenced in a study of T-cell reconstitution after alpha-beta-depleted transplantation in children. Unique molecular identifiers were used in preparing the TCRbeta library. One entry per CDR3 protein, called by TCRdb with MiXCR from the PCR reads. The table lists about 460,000 distinct CDR3 sequences, approximately 12% of them singletons, with more than 5.5% in the top ten. The source material was PBMCs from the stem cell graft donor, sampled from the stem cell graft. The source is a human donor who donated a stem cell graft to a child with combined immunodeficiency.

This clonotype showed up many times. V usage is TRBV12-3 or TRBV12-4 and J usage is TRBJ2-2; D not certain. CDR3 length: 14 amino acids. The V end was cut by 3 bases, the J end by 5 bases, with 10 bases between. CDR3 residues: CASSFAWRTGELFF. The CDR3 DNA sequence: TGTGCCAGCAGTTTTGCTTGGAGAACCGGGGAGCTGTTTTTT.

This clonotype was observed a few times. This chain joins TRBV29-1 and TRBJ2-7; possible D gene TRBD2, 5 bases. Germline V gene sequence: CDR1 SQVTM, CDR2 ANQGSEA. Trimming took 7 bases from V and 2 from J, leaving 12 bases between them. This CDR3 has 12 amino acids. The CDR3 DNA sequence: TGCAGCGGCGGGCCTGGGGCCTACGAGCAGTACTTC. Translation gives CSGGPGAYEQYF.

The chain combines TRBV11-2 with TRBJ2-2; the D gene could be TRBD1 or TRBD2 (5 bases each). Germline V gene sequence: CDR1 SGHAT, CDR2 FQNNGV. The V gene lost 0 bases and the J gene lost 4 bases, with 18 bases spanning the gap. This CDR3 has 18 residues. CDR3 bases: TGTGCCAGCAGCTTAGATTGGGGGATTGGAGTTGGCACCGGGGAGCTGTTTTTT. Translating it yields CASSLDWGIGVGTGELFF.

J is TRBJ2-5 and V is TRBV12-3 or TRBV12-4; 7 bases map to TRBD1. Trimming cost V 7 bases and J 8 bases; bases outside gene matches: 10. This CDR3 has 13 residues. CDR3 in DNA: TGTGCCAGCACCAACACTCACAGGGGAACCCAGTACTTC. Translation: CASTNTHRGTQYF.

This clonotype was seen only a few times. The rearrangement uses TRBV12-3 or TRBV12-4 and TRBJ2-3; the match to TRBD1 covers 9 bases. V dropped 5 bases and J dropped 5; count of bases not matched to a gene: 11. This CDR3 contains 16 residues. CDR3 nucleotides: TGTGCCAGCAGTCCCGGGACAGGGATCGGTAGAGATACGCAGTATTTT. This translates into CASSPGTGIGRDTQYF.

This clonotype was detected ten times or more. J is TRBJ2-4 and V is TRBV7-2; D is undetermined. CDR3 length equals 16 residues. Trimming took 0 bases from V and 0 from J, leaving 9 bases between them. The germline gives CDR1 SGHTA, CDR2 FQGNSA. CDR3 residues: CASSLAVSLAKNIQYF. DNA of the CDR3: TGTGCCAGCAGCTTAGCAGTCTCCTTAGCCAAAAACATTCAGTACTTC. The variable domain in full, completed from reference TRBV7-2 and TRBJ2-4, reads GAGVSQSPSNKVTEKGKDVELRCDPISGHTALYWYRQSLGQGLEFLIYFQGNSAPDKSGLPSDRFSAERTGGSVSTLTIQRTQQEDSAVYLCASSLAVSLAKNIQYFGAGTRLSVL.

J is TRBJ2-1 and V is TRBV5-4; weak D call: TRBD1 (6 bases). Germline values: CDR1 SGHNT, CDR2 YYREEE (reference sequence). This CDR3 contains 13 residues. Trimming shortened V by 0 bases and J by 16 bases, and 17 bases separated the two germline ends. CDR3 loop: CASSLGDRSGDFF. In DNA form, the CDR3 reads TGTGCCAGCAGCTTGGGCGATCGTTCAGGGGATTTCTTC. Full variable domain (outside the CDR3, taken from reference TRBV5-4 and TRBJ2-1): ETGVTQSPTHLIKTRGQQVTLRCSSQSGHNTVSWYQQALGQGPQFIFQYYREEENGRGNFPPRFSGLQFPNYSSELNVNALELDDSALYLCASSLGDRSGDFFGPGTRLTVL.

This clonotype came up many times. J is TRBJ1-1 and V is TRBV2; possible D gene TRBD1, 5 bases. The CDR3 is 14 amino acids. Between the trimmed V and J ends, which lost 7 bases and 1 base, there was a span of 13 bases. Germline CDR1 and CDR2: SNHLY and FYNNEI. Written as DNA, the CDR3 is TGTGCCAGCATACCGGGACGGTGGAACACTGAAGCTTTCTTT. Its translation is CASIPGRWNTEAFF.

This chain links TRBV7-2 with TRBJ1-1; maybe TRBD1 (6 bases). The V gene's germline CDR1 is SGHTA and CDR2 FQGNSA. V was shortened by 5 bases and J by 0 bases, with 19 bases between the two germline ends. The CDR3 totals 17 residues. As DNA, the CDR3 is TGTGCCAGCAGCCCCGAGGGGGTCAGGCTTATGAACACTGAAGCTTTCTTT. It encodes CASSPEGVRLMNTEAFF. Using reference TRBV7-2 and TRBJ1-1 for the parts outside the CDR3, the full variable domain is GAGVSQSPSNKVTEKGKDVELRCDPISGHTALYWYRQSLGQGLEFLIYFQGNSAPDKSGLPSDRFSAERTGGSVSTLTIQRTQQEDSAVYLCASSPEGVRLMNTEAFFGQGTRLTVV.

The chain joins TRBV29-1 to TRBJ2-7; tentatively, D is TRBD1 (5 bases). Germline-derived CDR1 and CDR2 are SQVTM and ANQGSEA. This CDR3 contains 14 residues. V was cut by 0 bases and J by 3 bases, with 12 bases left in between. CDR3 loop: CSVEDKDIDYEQYF. CDR3 sequence (DNA): TGCAGCGTTGAAGATAAGGACATAGACTACGAGCAGTACTTC.

V usage is TRBV11-2 and J usage is TRBJ1-1, with TRBD1 as a possible D gene (5 bases). The germline V and J ends were trimmed by 7 bases and 4 bases, with 10 bases remaining between them. The CDR3 contains 12 residues. The germline gives CDR1 SGHAT, CDR2 FQNNGV. In nucleotides, the CDR3 is TGTGCCAGCATGCCCGACAGCACTGAAGCTTTCTTT. Protein sequence: CASMPDSTEAFF.

Only one count was recorded for this clonotype. The V gene is TRBV4-1, the J gene TRBJ1-5; TRBD1 agrees at 8 bases. Trimming at V came to 4 bases and at J to 5 bases, leaving 7 bases not matched to a gene. In germline, CDR1 is MGHRA, CDR2 YSYEKL. The CDR3 is made up of 15 amino acids. The CDR3 bases are TGCGCCAGCAGCCCCGGACAGGGAGGGGATCAGCCCCAGCATTTT. Translating gives CASSPGQGGDQPQHF.

Of note for this clonotype: One junction end disagrees with the germline gene, perhaps due to a read error. The chain employs TRBV6-1 and TRBJ2-2, with TRBD1 matching over 8 bases. The germline gives CDR1 MNHNS, CDR2 SASEGT. The CDR3 runs to 13 residues. The CDR3 is CAGSHRGAGELFF. For the CDR3, the DNA is TGTGCCGGCAGCCACAGGGGGGCCGGGGAGCTGTTTTTT.

This clonotype was seen a few times. DNA of the CDR3: TGCGCCAGCAGCTCGGAGAGTGCTAGCACAGATACGCAGTATTTT. Residues: CASSSESASTDTQYF. V is TRBV5-1 and J is TRBJ2-3; D uncertain. The CDR3 loop spans 15 amino acids. From germline, CDR1 is SGHRS and CDR2 YFSETQ. Trimming removed 3 bases from V and 0 bases from J, with 11 bases in between.

This clonotype was found many times. The V gene is TRBV21-1, the J gene TRBJ2-6. TRBV21-1 is a pseudogene. The CDR3 runs to 16 residues. In DNA, the CDR3 is TGTGCCAGCAGCAAAAGGAGTACAAGTGGGGCCAACGTCCTGACTTTC. Translated: CASSKRSTSGANVLTF.

This clonotype was seen at least ten times. The chain carries TRBV4-3 and TRBJ2-1, with 9 nucleotides matching TRBD1. Germline lookup yields CDR1 LGHNA and CDR2 YSLEER. This CDR3 has 16 amino acids. V shed 3 bases and J 5 bases; nucleotides not matched to a gene: 8. The CDR3 DNA reads TGCGCCAGCAGCCAGCTTCCCGGGACAGGGAACAATGAGCAGTTCTTC. This codes for CASSQLPGTGNNEQFF.

In this sample, this clonotype turned up a few times. The V call is TRBV11-2, the J call TRBJ2-1, with D possibly being TRBD1 (6 bases). Trimming cost V 6 bases and J 13 bases, with 16 bases left between them. CDR1 and CDR2 (germline): SGHAT, FQNNGV. The CDR3 sequence is 12 residues long. The CDR3 region has the DNA TGTGCCAGCAGACCGGAACAGGGACGTCAGTTCTTC. This gives the protein CASRPEQGRQFF.

This clonotype was seen repeatedly, ten times or more. V and J are TRBV4-3 and TRBJ1-1; D is possibly TRBD1 (5 bases). CDR3 length: 15 residues. The V gene's germline CDR1 is LGHNA and CDR2 YSLEER. With 0 bases removed from V and 4 bases from J, the gap between germline ends came to 12 bases. DNA for the CDR3: TGCGCCAGCAGCCAAGACGGAAGGGGCGGCACTGAAGCTTTCTTT. It codes for CASSQDGRGGTEAFF.

V usage is TRBV3-1 and J usage is TRBJ2-7, with a possible D match to TRBD2 (6 bases). Germline V CDR1 and CDR2: LGHDT, YNNKEL (reference sequence). The CDR3 spans 15 residues. V was pared by 4 bases and J by 0 bases, with 13 bases between. The CDR3 bases are TGTGCCAGCAGCCGCGGGGACCGCCTCTCCTACGAGCAGTACTTC. Encoded protein: CASSRGDRLSYEQYF.

The CDR3 nucleotides read TGCAGCGCTGGGACAGCAGCCTACGAGCAGTACTTC. Its translation is CSAGTAAYEQYF. The chain is built from TRBV29-1 and TRBJ2-7; 7 nucleotides match TRBD1. The V gene end was trimmed by 7 bases and the J gene end by 2 bases; junction bases not matched to a gene: 5. Germline CDR1 and CDR2: SQVTM and ANQGSEA. The CDR3 totals 12 residues.

This clonotype was counted only a few times. The chain is built from TRBV7-3 and TRBJ2-2, with D tentatively TRBD1 or TRBD2 (5 bases each). Germline lookup yields CDR1 SGHTA and CDR2 FQGTGA. Trimming removed 5 bases from V and 1 base from J, with 14 bases in between. The length of the CDR3 is 16 residues. The DNA of the CDR3 is TGTGCCAGCAGCCCAGGGCCAGCGGTGAACACCGGGGAGCTGTTTTTT. Amino acid sequence: CASSPGPAVNTGELFF.

The chain couples TRBV9 to TRBJ2-3; weak D call: TRBD1 (7 bases). V was shortened by 0 bases and J by 0 bases, with 11 bases between the two germline ends. The length of the CDR3 is 16 residues. In germline, CDR1 is SGDLS, CDR2 YYNGEE. CDR3 sequence reads: CASSVGQGGSTDTQYF. CDR3 DNA: TGTGCCAGCAGCGTAGGGCAGGGGGGAAGCACAGATACGCAGTATTTT.

Only a few counts were recorded for this clonotype. The CDR3, as DNA: TGCAGCGTTGAAAGGACCCCCCTGGCATCAGCTTTCTTT. Translating it yields CSVERTPLASAFF. The V and J genes are TRBV29-1 and TRBJ1-1; D not resolved. The CDR3 has 13 residues. V was cut by 2 bases and J by 10 bases, with 17 bases left in between. CDR1 SQVTM and CDR2 ANQGSEA come from the germline V gene. The complete variable domain, with remaining parts taken from reference TRBV29-1 and TRBJ1-1, reads SAVISQKPSRDICQRGTSLTIQCQVDSQVTMMFWYRQQPGQSLTLIATANQGSEATYESGFVIDKFPISRPNLTFSTLTVSNMSPEDSSIYLCSVERTPLASAFFGQGTRLTVV.

The chain employs TRBV7-8 and TRBJ1-4; 8 bases align to TRBD1. The CDR3 loop spans 16 amino acids. The germline CDR1 and CDR2 sequences are SGHVS and FQNEAQ. With 5 bases clipped from V and 2 bases from J, the junction kept 7 bases outside the gene matches. CDR3 in amino acids: CASSKRRQGTNEKLFF. The DNA for the CDR3 is TGTGCCAGCAGCAAACGACGACAGGGGACTAATGAAAAACTGTTTTTT.

This chain connects TRBV7-2 to TRBJ2-1, with a possible D match to TRBD2 (6 bases). Germline V gives CDR1 SGHTA, CDR2 FQGNSA. Trimming took off 0 bases at V and 4 bases at J, with 10 bases between the two ends. This CDR3 has 15 amino acids. The CDR3 sequence: CASSLAIAEYNEQFF. DNA of the CDR3: TGTGCCAGCAGCTTAGCGATAGCGGAGTACAATGAGCAGTTCTTC.

The chain combines TRBV5-1 with TRBJ2-3; 8 positions match TRBD2. V trimming: 0 bases; J trimming: 3 bases; junction bases outside the gene matches: 9. The germline gives CDR1 SGHRS, CDR2 YFSETQ. CDR3 size: 17 residues. For the CDR3, the DNA is TGCGCCAGCAGCTTGGATACGGGCGCGGGGGGTACAGATACGCAGTATTTT. Protein sequence: CASSLDTGAGGTDTQYF.

This clonotype was seen more than once but under ten times. The V call is TRBV5-1, the J call TRBJ2-7; unclear D gene. Germline CDR1 reads SGHRS; CDR2 reads YFSETQ. The V end was cut by 4 bases, the J end by 2 bases, with 13 bases between. This CDR3 contains 14 residues. In nucleotides, the CDR3 is TGCGCCAGCAGCCCTGATCCGTCCCCCTACGAGCAGTACTTC. Amino acid sequence: CASSPDPSPYEQYF.

This chain uses TRBV19 with TRBJ1-3, with TRBD1 matching 7 bases. The V gene's germline CDR1 is LNHDA and CDR2 SQIVND (reference sequence). This CDR3 comprises 16 residues. Germline trimming cut 4 bases from V and 0 bases from J; bases unmatched to any gene: 6. DNA for the CDR3: TGTGCCAGTAGTAGGGACAGAGCAATCTCTGGAAACACCATATATTTT. This sequence encodes CASSRDRAISGNTIYF.

The sample holds many counts of this clonotype. As DNA, the CDR3 is TGTGCCTCACATGGCAGGAGCAATGAGCAGTTCTTC. Amino acid sequence: CASHGRSNEQFF. The rearrangement uses TRBV12-3 or TRBV12-4 and TRBJ2-1; D ambiguous. The CDR3 runs to 12 residues. The V end was cut by 11 bases, the J end by 6 bases, with 14 bases between.